Each of the 30 T cell receptor beta chains below was sequenced from the same sample in a study of shared clonotypes between healthy human individuals. TCRdb's table, derived via immunoSEQ multiplex PCR, lists solely in-frame clones and lacks some. Here the sample spans under 2,500,000 clones, approximately 96% being singletons. The sequenced material came from naive CD4+ T cells sorted from blood. Subset here: CD45RA+ positively selected. The receptor set was obtained from a man aged 18 to 35 in good health.

This chain connects TRBV2 to TRBJ2-2; 9 nucleotides match TRBD1. This CDR3 spans 14 amino acids. Looked up from germline, CDR1 is SNHLY and CDR2 is FYNNEI. V shed 7 bases, J shed 5 bases, and the junction held 5 bases outside the gene matches. The CDR3 nucleotides read TGTGCCAGCAACAGGGACAGGGAAACCGGGGAGCTGTTTTTT. It encodes CASNRDRETGELFF.

The V call is TRBV4-3, the J call TRBJ2-2, with D hard to call. Trimming took 1 base from V and 1 from J, leaving 4 bases between them. Germline lookup yields CDR1 LGHNA and CDR2 YSLEER. The CDR3 consists of 14 residues. CDR3 residues: CASSQAGNTGELFF. Written as DNA, the CDR3 is TGCGCCAGCAGCCAAGCGGGGAACACCGGGGAGCTGTTTTTT.

The gene calls are TRBV6-5 and TRBJ1-2, with D maybe TRBD1 (6 bases). Germline CDR1 is MNHEY and CDR2 is SVGAGI. V lost 7 bases and J lost 6, with 12 bases in between. The CDR3 is 12 amino acids. The DNA of the CDR3 is TGTGCCAGCACCGACAGGCAGCATGGCTACACCTTC. This encodes CASTDRQHGYTF.

The chain recombines TRBV18 with TRBJ1-5; 11 nucleotides agree with TRBD1. J lost 12 bases, V lost 0 bases, and 1 base had no gene match. The germline gives CDR1 KGHSH, CDR2 LQKENI. The CDR3 runs to 13 residues. CDR3 in DNA: TGTGCCAGCTCACCACCGGGGACAGGGGGCCAGCATTTT. Translation: CASSPPGTGGQHF.

V and J are TRBV7-9 and TRBJ1-1; 9 bases match TRBD1. The CDR3 has 14 residues. Germline V CDR1 and CDR2: SEHNR, FQNEAQ (reference sequence). The V segment lost 3 bases and the J segment 5 bases; nucleotides outside the gene matches: 4. The CDR3 reads CASSLGQGWTEAFF. DNA for the CDR3: TGTGCCAGCAGCTTGGGACAGGGTTGGACTGAAGCTTTCTTT.

The chain is built from TRBV10-3 and TRBJ1-4; TRBD1 might be the D (6 bases). Germline V gene data show CDR1 as ENHRY and CDR2 as SYGVKD. V dropped 5 bases and J dropped 6 bases, with 13 bases sitting between them. There are 14 residues in the CDR3. CDR3 region: CAISQGRVDEKLFF. The CDR3 DNA sequence: TGTGCCATCAGTCAGGGGCGGGTGGATGAAAAACTGTTTTTT.

The chain is built from TRBV9 and TRBJ2-1; 12 nucleotides agree with TRBD2. The CDR3 spans 15 residues. Germline V CDR1 and CDR2: SGDLS, YYNGEE. Trimming at V came to 0 bases and at J to 7 bases, leaving 2 bases not matched to a gene. CDR3: CASSVGTSGINEQFF. CDR3 nucleotide sequence: TGTGCCAGCAGCGTAGGGACTAGCGGGATTAATGAGCAGTTCTTC.

This sequence joins TRBV6-6 and TRBJ2-7, with D perhaps TRBD1 (6 bases). The CDR3 loop spans 16 amino acids. In germline, CDR1 is MNHNY, CDR2 SVGAGI (reference sequence). Trimming cost V 0 bases and J 6 bases, with 18 bases left between them. Written as DNA, the CDR3 is TGTGCCAGCAGTTACTCGATTGAGACAGGAGGTCGCGAGCAGTACTTC. Translating it yields CASSYSIETGGREQYF.

This sequence joins TRBV11-2 and TRBJ2-7; D is possibly TRBD1 (5 bases). This CDR3 spans 16 amino acids. Trimming shortened V by 1 base and J by 7 bases, and 20 bases separated the two germline ends. The germline V gene has CDR1 SGHAT and CDR2 FQNNGV. The CDR3 DNA reads TGTGCCAGCAGCTTAGGTGGAACAGGAACCTACGGGGAGCAGTACTTC. It codes for CASSLGGTGTYGEQYF.

V is TRBV5-4 and J is TRBJ1-2, with a tentative D call TRBD1 (5 bases). The CDR3 totals 15 residues. Per the germline V gene, CDR1 is SGHNT and CDR2 is YYREEE (reference sequence). V gave up 4 bases and J gave up 7 bases, with 20 bases separating them. The CDR3 DNA is TGTGCCAGCAGCCCTCCACGGGGGGTGTCGGGTGGCTACACCTTC. Protein: CASSPPRGVSGGYTF.

The CDR3 protein is CAQSGGSSYEQYF. The CDR3 DNA sequence: TGTGCCCAGTCCGGGGGGAGCTCCTACGAGCAGTACTTC. The chain has TRBV6-5 and TRBJ2-7, with TRBD2 matching 7 bases. V lost 11 bases and J lost 0; bases outside the gene matches: 7. There are 13 residues in the CDR3. Germline CDR1 is MNHEY and CDR2 is SVGAGI.

The chain is built from TRBV5-4 and TRBJ1-2; D gene ambiguous. This CDR3 has 13 amino acids. Germline assignment: CDR1 SGHNT and CDR2 YYREEE (reference sequence). Trimming shortened V by 1 base and J by 3 bases, and 7 bases separated the two germline ends. CDR3: CASSLIGDYGYTF. The CDR3 DNA reads as TGTGCCAGCAGCTTGATTGGAGACTATGGCTACACCTTC.

This clone appeared a single time. The chain uses TRBV25-1 and TRBJ1-1; weak D call: TRBD1 (6 bases). There are 14 residues in the CDR3. From germline, CDR1 is MGHDK and CDR2 SYGVNS. V dropped 3 bases and J dropped 4 bases, with 12 bases sitting between them. The CDR3 sequence is CASSDPDRSTEAFF. The CDR3 nucleotides read TGTGCCAGCAGTGACCCCGACAGGTCCACTGAAGCTTTCTTT.

The chain has TRBV5-1 and TRBJ1-6; no clear D. The ends were cut back, 5 bases at V and 8 bases at J, with 14 bases in the middle. The CDR3 is made up of 14 amino acids. Germline lookup yields CDR1 SGHRS and CDR2 YFSETQ. The DNA for the CDR3 is TGCGCCAGCAGAGACGGGGTTATCTATTCACCCCTCCACTTT. It yields the protein CASRDGVIYSPLHF.

To note about this clone: Other DNA variants within this sample encode the same CDR3. The V and J genes are TRBV6-5 and TRBJ2-7; D assignment may be TRBD1 or TRBD2 (6 bases each). Trimming shortened V by 0 bases and J by 2 bases, and 11 bases separated the two germline ends. CDR1 and CDR2 from the germline V gene are MNHEY and SVGAGI. CDR3 length: 15 residues. CDR3 protein: CASSYSAGGPYEQYF. In DNA form, the CDR3 reads TGTGCCAGCAGTTACTCCGCCGGGGGCCCCTACGAGCAGTACTTC.

This rearrangement joins TRBV10-3 to TRBJ1-1; D is possibly TRBD1 (5 bases). Germline V gives CDR1 ENHRY, CDR2 SYGVKD. With 3 bases removed from V and 6 bases from J, the gap between germline ends came to 20 bases. This CDR3 region has 16 residues. Here the CDR3 DNA reads TGTGCCATCAGTGACGGGGGAAAGGGGCCCCGGCCTGAAGCTTTCTTT. It specifies CAISDGGKGPRPEAFF.

The chain has TRBV2 and TRBJ2-7; TRBD2 might be the D (6 bases). Germline V gives CDR1 SNHLY, CDR2 FYNNEI. The CDR3 is 15 residues long. Trimming removed 6 bases from V and 2 bases from J, with 17 bases in between. The CDR3 DNA is TGTGCCAGCAGAATCGAGGGAGGAACAGCCTACGAGCAGTACTTC. Translated, it gives CASRIEGGTAYEQYF.

The chain carries TRBV19 and TRBJ1-2; a possible D gene is TRBD1 (5 bases). V dropped 6 bases and J dropped 4 bases, with 18 bases sitting between them. The CDR3 is made up of 15 amino acids. CDR1 is LNHDA and CDR2 is SQIVND in the germline V gene (reference sequence). For the CDR3, the DNA is TGTGCCAGTAGCAGGGTTGAGGGCGCTGGCTATGGCTACACCTTC. It codes for CASSRVEGAGYGYTF.

The V gene is TRBV6-6, the J gene TRBJ2-7, with TRBD2 identical over 7 bases. CDR3 length: 15 residues. Germline lookup yields CDR1 MNHNY and CDR2 SVGAGI (reference sequence). V lost 0 bases and J lost 6; bases outside the gene matches: 8. The CDR3 protein is CASSYSTSSVREQYF. In DNA form, the CDR3 reads TGTGCCAGCAGTTACTCGACTAGCTCGGTACGCGAGCAGTACTTC.

The sample holds one count of this clone. The chain carries TRBV5-6 and TRBJ1-2; no reliable D call. CDR3 size: 16 residues. V was trimmed by 0 bases and J by 0 bases, leaving 12 bases between them. The germline gives CDR1 SGHDT, CDR2 YYEEEE. CDR3 amino acids: CASSLAGREANYGYTF. The CDR3 DNA follows: TGTGCCAGCAGCTTGGCCGGACGGGAAGCTAACTATGGCTACACCTTC.

The chain employs TRBV5-6 and TRBJ2-5; no clear D. Trimming shortened V by 0 bases and J by 4 bases, and 13 bases separated the two germline ends. Germline V gene data show CDR1 as SGHDT and CDR2 as YYEEEE. The length of the CDR3 is 15 residues. The CDR3 region is CASSLGQVFGETQYF. For the CDR3, the DNA is TGTGCCAGCAGCTTGGGACAAGTCTTTGGAGAGACCCAGTACTTC.

V and J are TRBV28 and TRBJ1-2, with TRBD1 identical over 7 bases. The V gene's germline CDR1 is MDHEN and CDR2 SYDVKM. Unmatched junction bases numbered 11, after V lost 7 bases and J lost 6 bases. The CDR3 has 14 amino acids. CDR3 nucleotides: TGTGCCAGCACCCATAAAGGGGGCGCAAATGGCTACACCTTC. Translating gives CASTHKGGANGYTF.

V gene TRBV4-1 combines with J gene TRBJ2-7; no clear D gene. Per germline, CDR1 MGHRA and CDR2 YSYEKL. Trimming removed 2 bases from V and 1 base from J, with 24 bases in between. The length of the CDR3 is 19 residues. CDR3 nucleotide sequence: TGCGCCAGCAGCCAATCGAGAAGAACAAGTCCCTGGGCTTCCTACGAGCAGTACTTC. This sequence encodes CASSQSRRTSPWASYEQYF.

This rearrangement joins TRBV14 to TRBJ1-1, with D unclear. The V gene's germline CDR1 is SGHDN and CDR2 FVKESK. Trimming shortened V by 2 bases and J by 0 bases, and 10 bases separated the two germline ends. There are 15 residues in the CDR3. Written as DNA, the CDR3 is TGTGCCAGCAGCCAATTTACAGTTCTGAACACTGAAGCTTTCTTT. Its protein is CASSQFTVLNTEAFF.

This chain joins TRBV30 and TRBJ1-1; TRBD1 matches at 8 bases. V shed 6 bases, J shed 7 bases, and the junction held 4 bases outside the gene matches. The CDR3 contains 11 residues. The germline CDR1 and CDR2 sequences are GTSNPN and SVGIG (reference sequence). The CDR3 region has the DNA TGTGCCTGTCGGACAGGGAATGAAGCTTTCTTT. This encodes CACRTGNEAFF.

The gene calls are TRBV7-2 and TRBJ2-3, with TRBD2 identical over 10 bases. V lost 5 bases to trimming and J lost 4 bases; unmatched junction nucleotides: 9. Germline-derived CDR1 and CDR2 are SGHTA and FQGNSA. The CDR3 loop spans 16 amino acids. CDR3 DNA sequence: TGTGCCAGCAGCCTATGGGCTAGCGGGAGTTCAGATACGCAGTATTTT. Its protein product is CASSLWASGSSDTQYF.

The CDR3 DNA reads TGTGCCAGCAGCCCCGGGACAGGGTTAGGGGAGCAGTACTTC. Translating gives CASSPGTGLGEQYF. This rearrangement joins TRBV7-2 to TRBJ2-7, with 9 bases fitting TRBD1. Trimming removed 5 bases from V and 7 bases from J; junction bases left unmatched: 9. This CDR3 has 14 amino acids. Germline V gene lookup returns CDR1 SGHTA and CDR2 FQGNSA.

In its sample, this clone was seen once. The genes are TRBV12-5 and TRBJ2-2; D is unclear. The V gene's germline CDR1 is LGHNT and CDR2 FRNRAP. This CDR3 region has 14 residues. V was trimmed by 3 bases and J by 1 base, leaving 6 bases between them. The CDR3 nucleotides read TGTGCTAGTGGTTTTCGCAGGAACACCGGGGAGCTGTTTTTT. It is translated as CASGFRRNTGELFF.

Points on this clone: The sample contains more than one DNA sequence encoding this CDR3. Written as DNA, the CDR3 is TGTGCCTGGAGTCCTAGGGGGCTGGACGGCTACACCTTC. This codes for CAWSPRGLDGYTF. The chain joins TRBV30 to TRBJ1-2; 7 positions match TRBD1. CDR1 is GTSNPN and CDR2 is SVGIG in the germline V gene (reference sequence). The CDR3 runs to 13 residues. The J segment lost 8 bases and the V segment lost 2 bases, leaving 8 bases of the junction unmatched.

The V gene is TRBV15, the J gene TRBJ2-5; no clear D gene. Near its end, the DNA agrees better with TRBJ2-7, so the J call may be wrong. There are 13 residues in the CDR3. Germline values: CDR1 LNHNV, CDR2 YYDKDF (reference sequence). CDR3 in amino acids: CATSRDPSYEQYF. The CDR3 DNA is TGTGCCACCAGCAGGGATCCCTCCTACGAGCAGTACTTC.